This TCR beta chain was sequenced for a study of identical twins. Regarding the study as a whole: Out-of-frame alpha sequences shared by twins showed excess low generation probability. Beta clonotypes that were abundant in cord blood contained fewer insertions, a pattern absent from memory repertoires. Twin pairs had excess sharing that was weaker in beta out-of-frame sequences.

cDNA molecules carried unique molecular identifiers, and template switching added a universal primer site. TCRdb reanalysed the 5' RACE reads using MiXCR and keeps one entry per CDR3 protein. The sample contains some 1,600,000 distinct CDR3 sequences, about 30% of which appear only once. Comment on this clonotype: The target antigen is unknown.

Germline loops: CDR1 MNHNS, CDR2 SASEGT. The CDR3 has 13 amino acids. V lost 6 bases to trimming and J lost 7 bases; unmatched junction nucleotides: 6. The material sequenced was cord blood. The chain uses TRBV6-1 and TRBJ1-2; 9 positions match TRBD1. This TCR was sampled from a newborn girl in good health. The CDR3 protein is CASRPGTGFGYTF. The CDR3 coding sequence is TGTGCCAGCAGGCCCGGGACAGGGTTTGGCTACACCTTC.